Listed below are T cell receptor beta chains from one sample, sequenced in a study of blood T cells in healthy people across ages. TCRdb used MiXCR to reprocess the 5' RACE reads, holding one entry per CDR3 protein. Of approximately 2,000,000 distinct CDR3 sequences detected, about two fifths appear once; the ten largest clones hold 20% to 25%. Sequencing was done on a sample of blood. These receptors were taken from a human donor in good health. CDR3s include the opening cysteine and the closing phenylalanine or tryptophan. Fields, in order: D gene, J gene, V gene, clone size, CDR3 protein, CDR3 DNA. A D gene is named only where the DNA matches it firmly. A clone size is listed for some rows: how often the clone was seen (once, few, many), or a class if it is expanded.

D: .; J: TRBJ1-2; V: TRBV28; size: .; CDR3: CASSFSQTKFYGYTF; DNA: TGTGCCAGCAGTTTCTCTCAGACCAAGTTCTATGGCTACACCTTC
D: TRBD2; J: TRBJ2-7; V: TRBV20-1; size: few; CDR3: CSAWTRVEQYF; DNA: TGCAGTGCTTGGACTAGGGTCGAGCAGTACTTC
D: TRBD1; J: TRBJ2-7; V: TRBV27; size: few; CDR3: CASSPGTGGHLPTYEQYF; DNA: TGTGCCAGCAGCCCCGGGACAGGGGGCCACCTACCAACCTACGAGCAGTACTTC
D: .; J: TRBJ1-2; V: TRBV29-1; size: .; CDR3: CSVGGASNRYGYTF; DNA: TGCAGCGTTGGGGGGGCCAGTAACCGTTATGGCTACACCTTC
D: .; J: TRBJ1-6; V: TRBV5-5; size: .; CDR3: CASSFFGDSPLHF; DNA: TGTGCCAGCAGCTTCTTCGGGGATTCACCCCTCCACTTT
D: .; J: TRBJ2-7; V: TRBV20-1; size: few; CDR3: CSARTKLYTYEQYF; DNA: TGCAGTGCTAGGACTAAGCTTTACACCTACGAGCAGTACTTC
D: .; J: TRBJ1-2; V: TRBV5-1; size: few; CDR3: CASSPTGWGAENGYTF; DNA: TGCGCCAGCAGCCCGACCGGTTGGGGGGCAGAGAATGGCTACACCTTC
D: .; J: TRBJ2-5; V: TRBV7-8; size: few; CDR3: CASSLARQGGTQETQYF; DNA: TGTGCCAGCAGCTTAGCGCGACAGGGAGGGACTCAAGAGACCCAGTACTTC
D: .; J: TRBJ2-5; V: TRBV6-6; size: few; CDR3: CASKISTDQETQYF; DNA: TGTGCCAGCAAGATATCAACAGACCAAGAGACCCAGTACTTC
D: TRBD1; J: TRBJ2-1; V: TRBV7-3; size: .; CDR3: CASSLIPGQGKSEQFF; DNA: TGTGCCAGCAGCTTAATTCCGGGACAGGGGAAAAGTGAGCAGTTCTTC
D: .; J: TRBJ2-7; V: TRBV9; size: few; CDR3: CASSVVGVTSANEQYF; DNA: TGTGCCAGCAGCGTAGTTGGAGTAACTTCGGCCAACGAGCAGTACTTC
D: .; J: TRBJ1-1; V: TRBV12-3/TRBV12-4; size: .; CDR3: CASSLGGGIEAFF; DNA: TGTGCCAGCAGCCTAGGGGGGGGTATTGAAGCTTTCTTT
D: TRBD2; J: TRBJ2-1; V: TRBV20-1; size: .; CDR3: CSARFRRGGWNEQFF; DNA: TGCAGTGCTAGATTCCGGCGGGGGGGTTGGAATGAGCAGTTCTTC
D: .; J: TRBJ1-2; V: TRBV29-1; size: .; CDR3: CSVEQGLNYGYTF; DNA: TGCAGCGTTGAGCAGGGTCTTAACTATGGCTACACCTTC
D: .; J: TRBJ1-1; V: TRBV18; size: .; CDR3: CASSPTAGLNTEAFF; DNA: TGTGCCAGCTCACCAACGGCGGGACTGAACACTGAAGCTTTCTTT
D: TRBD1; J: TRBJ1-2; V: TRBV7-2; size: many; CDR3: CASSPGQGYGYTF; DNA: TGTGCCAGCAGCCCGGGACAGGGCTATGGCTACACCTTC
D: .; J: TRBJ1-2; V: TRBV7-6; size: .; CDR3: CASSLEAWTSDYGYTF; DNA: TGTGCCAGCAGCTTAGAGGCTTGGACATCCGACTATGGCTACACCTTC
D: TRBD1; J: TRBJ2-1; V: TRBV7-9; size: .; CDR3: CTSSRGTGFSNEQFF; DNA: TGTACCAGCAGTCGCGGGACAGGGTTTTCCAATGAGCAGTTCTTC
D: .; J: TRBJ2-1; V: TRBV7-2; size: .; CDR3: CASSVGVFDEQFF; DNA: TGTGCCAGCAGCGTAGGGGTTTTCGATGAGCAGTTCTTC
D: TRBD2; J: TRBJ2-1; V: TRBV12-3/TRBV12-4; size: .; CDR3: CASSRTSGGNHNEQFF; DNA: TGTGCCAGCAGCCGAACTAGCGGGGGGAACCACAATGAGCAGTTCTTC
D: TRBD2; J: TRBJ2-1; V: TRBV2; size: .; CDR3: CASSEELAGPISCNEQFF; DNA: TGTGCCAGCAGTGAAGAACTAGCGGGGCCTATCTCCTGCAATGAGCAGTTCTTC
D: .; J: TRBJ2-3; V: TRBV13; size: .; CDR3: CASSLRHRDYTDTQYF; DNA: TGTGCCAGCAGCTTGCGCCACAGGGACTACACAGATACGCAGTATTTT
D: TRBD1; J: TRBJ2-1; V: TRBV7-2; size: .; CDR3: CASSLTQGAGKKKEFF; DNA: TGTGCCAGCAGCTTAACACAGGGGGCGGGAAAAAAAAAGGAGTTCTTC
D: .; J: TRBJ1-2; V: TRBV12-3/TRBV12-4; size: .; CDR3: CASSLIDSYGYTF; DNA: TGTGCCAGCAGCCTAATCGACAGCTATGGCTACACCTTC
D: TRBD2; J: TRBJ2-3; V: TRBV5-1; size: .; CDR3: CASSSASGGSDTQYF; DNA: TGCGCCAGCAGCTCTGCTAGCGGGGGTTCAGATACGCAGTATTTT
D: TRBD1; J: TRBJ1-1; V: TRBV20-1; size: .; CDR3: CSARDPGQGTMNTEAFF; DNA: TGCAGTGCTAGAGACCCGGGACAGGGAACGATGAACACTGAAGCTTTCTTT
D: .; J: TRBJ2-5; V: TRBV10-3; size: .; CDR3: CAISVSSGRETQYF; DNA: TGTGCCATCAGCGTCAGTTCGGGCAGAGAGACCCAGTACTTC
D: .; J: TRBJ2-7; V: TRBV4-1; size: few; CDR3: CASSQPEGVSYEQYF; DNA: TGCGCCAGCAGCCAACCCGAGGGGGTATCCTACGAGCAGTACTTC
D: TRBD1; J: TRBJ1-1; V: TRBV20-1; size: few; CDR3: CSAPDRGSSEAFF; DNA: TGCAGTGCTCCAGACAGGGGGTCGTCTGAAGCTTTCTTT
D: TRBD1; J: TRBJ1-2; V: TRBV4-3; size: .; CDR3: CASSQAWTGSFYGYTF; DNA: TGCGCCAGCAGCCAAGCTTGGACAGGGTCTTTCTATGGCTACACCTTC
D: .; J: TRBJ2-1; V: TRBV9; size: .; CDR3: CASSVGRGVGINEQFF; DNA: TGTGCCAGCAGCGTAGGTAGGGGCGTGGGTATTAATGAGCAGTTCTTC
D: TRBD1; J: TRBJ2-3; V: TRBV5-1; size: .; CDR3: CASSRDSYTDTQYF; DNA: TGCGCCAGCAGCCGGGACAGCTACACAGATACGCAGTATTTT
D: .; J: TRBJ2-5; V: TRBV9; size: .; CDR3: CASSVSSRGETQYF; DNA: TGTGCCAGCAGCGTCTCTTCGAGGGGAGAGACCCAGTACTTC